This TCR beta chain originates from a study of CD8 T cells in Susac syndrome. Random-hexamer reverse transcription was applied to about 0.5 to 1 ug RNA. Via MiXCR, TCRdb re-called the immunoSEQ multiplex PCR reads, giving one row per CDR3 protein. Here the sample spans more than 100,000 distinct CDR3 sequences, about 96% being singletons. CDR3 size: 15 residues. V was trimmed by 6 bases and J by 1 base, leaving 13 bases between them. The receptor comes from a human donor in good health. The sequencing sample was made of CD4+ T cells from PBMCs. The chain employs TRBV12-3 or TRBV12-4 and TRBJ1-5; D is perhaps TRBD1 (5 bases). Here the CDR3 DNA reads TGTGCCAGCAGGGACGGGACTCTCAGCAATCAGCCCCAGCATTTT. It yields the protein CASRDGTLSNQPQHF.